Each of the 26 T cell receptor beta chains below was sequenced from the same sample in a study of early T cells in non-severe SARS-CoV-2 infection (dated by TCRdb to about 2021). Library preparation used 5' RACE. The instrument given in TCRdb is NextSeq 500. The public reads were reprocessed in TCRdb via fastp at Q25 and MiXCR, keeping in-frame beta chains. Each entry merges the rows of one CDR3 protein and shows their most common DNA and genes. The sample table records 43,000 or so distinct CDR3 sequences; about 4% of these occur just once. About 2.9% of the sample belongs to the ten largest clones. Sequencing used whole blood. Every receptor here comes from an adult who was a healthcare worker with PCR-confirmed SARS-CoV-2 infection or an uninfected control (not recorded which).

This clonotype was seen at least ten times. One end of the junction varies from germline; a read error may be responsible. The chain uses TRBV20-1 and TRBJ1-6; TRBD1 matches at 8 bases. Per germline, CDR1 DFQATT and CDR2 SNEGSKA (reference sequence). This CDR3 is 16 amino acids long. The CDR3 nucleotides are TGCAGTGCTGGAGACCCACAGGGGGGAAATAATTCACCCCTCCACTTT. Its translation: CSAGDPQGGNNSPLHF.

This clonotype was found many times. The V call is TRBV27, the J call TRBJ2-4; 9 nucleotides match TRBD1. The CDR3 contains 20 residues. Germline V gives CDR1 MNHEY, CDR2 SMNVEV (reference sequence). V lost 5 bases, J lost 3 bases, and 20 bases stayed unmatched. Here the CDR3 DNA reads TGTGCCAGCAGTCCAAACGTATTCCTAGGACAGGGGCTAGGCAAAAACATTCAGTACTTC. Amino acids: CASSPNVFLGQGLGKNIQYF.

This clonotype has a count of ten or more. The CDR3 region is CASSHYGGRGMNTEAFF. The CDR3 nucleotides are TGTGCCAGCAGCCACTACGGGGGGCGAGGGATGAACACTGAAGCTTTCTTT. The chain employs TRBV12-3 or TRBV12-4 and TRBJ1-1; possibly TRBD1 for D (6 bases). Between the trimmed V and J ends, which lost 6 bases and 0 bases, there was a span of 20 bases. The CDR3 spans 17 residues.

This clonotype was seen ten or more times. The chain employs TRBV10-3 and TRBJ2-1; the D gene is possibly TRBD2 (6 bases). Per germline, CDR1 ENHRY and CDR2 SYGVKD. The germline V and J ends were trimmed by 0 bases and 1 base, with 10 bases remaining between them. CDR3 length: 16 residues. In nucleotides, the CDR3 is TGTGCCATCAGTGAGTCTCCGGGGGTATCCTACAATGAGCAGTTCTTC. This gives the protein CAISESPGVSYNEQFF.

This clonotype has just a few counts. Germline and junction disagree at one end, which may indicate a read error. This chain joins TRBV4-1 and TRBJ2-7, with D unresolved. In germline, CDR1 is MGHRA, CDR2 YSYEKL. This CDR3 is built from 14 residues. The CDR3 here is CASSQEGRTYPSSF. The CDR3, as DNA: TGCGCCAGCAGCCAAGAAGGAAGGACCTATCCCAGTAGCTTC.

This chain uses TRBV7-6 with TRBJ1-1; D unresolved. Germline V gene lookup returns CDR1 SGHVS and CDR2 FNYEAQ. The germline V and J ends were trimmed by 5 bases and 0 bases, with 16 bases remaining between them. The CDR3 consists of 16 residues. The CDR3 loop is CASSGLGRGMNTEAFF. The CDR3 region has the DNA TGTGCCAGCAGCGGGCTGGGCCGTGGGATGAACACTGAAGCTTTCTTT.

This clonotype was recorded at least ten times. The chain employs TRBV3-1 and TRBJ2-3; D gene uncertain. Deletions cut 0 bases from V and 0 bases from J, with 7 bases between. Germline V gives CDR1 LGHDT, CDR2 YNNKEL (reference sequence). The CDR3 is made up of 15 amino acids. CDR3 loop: CASSQEAASTDTQYF. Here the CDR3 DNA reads TGTGCCAGCAGCCAAGAGGCAGCTAGCACAGATACGCAGTATTTT.

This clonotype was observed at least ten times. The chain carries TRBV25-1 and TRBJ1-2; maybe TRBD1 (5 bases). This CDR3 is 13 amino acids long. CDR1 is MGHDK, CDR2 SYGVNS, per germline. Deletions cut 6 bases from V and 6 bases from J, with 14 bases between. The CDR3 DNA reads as TGTGCCAGCAGGGTCGGGGGAAGAGATGGCTACACCTTC. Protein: CASRVGGRDGYTF.

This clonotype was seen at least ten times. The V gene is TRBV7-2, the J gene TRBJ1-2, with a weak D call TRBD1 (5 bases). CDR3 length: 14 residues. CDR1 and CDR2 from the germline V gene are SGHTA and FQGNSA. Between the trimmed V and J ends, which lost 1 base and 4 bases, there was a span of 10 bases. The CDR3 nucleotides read TGTGCCAGCAGCTTAGTGGGGGAGGGCTATGGCTACACCTTC. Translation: CASSLVGEGYGYTF.

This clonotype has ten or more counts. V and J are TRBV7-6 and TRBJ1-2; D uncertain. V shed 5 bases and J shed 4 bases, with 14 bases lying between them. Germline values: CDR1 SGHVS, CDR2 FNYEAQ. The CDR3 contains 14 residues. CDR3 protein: CASSPGPGGYGYTF. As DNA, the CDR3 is TGTGCCAGCAGCCCTGGGCCCGGCGGCTATGGCTACACCTTC.

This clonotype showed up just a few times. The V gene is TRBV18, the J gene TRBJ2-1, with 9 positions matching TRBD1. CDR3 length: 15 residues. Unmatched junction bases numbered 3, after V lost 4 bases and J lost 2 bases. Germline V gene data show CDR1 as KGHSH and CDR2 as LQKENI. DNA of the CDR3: TGTGCCAGCTCACTGACAGGGGGTCCCTACAATGAGCAGTTCTTC. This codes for CASSLTGGPYNEQFF.

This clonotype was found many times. CDR3 amino acids: CASSFVGRTGELFF. The DNA for the CDR3 is TGTGCCAGCAGCTTTGTTGGGAGGACCGGGGAGCTGTTTTTT. This sequence joins TRBV5-4 and TRBJ2-2; TRBD2 might be the D (6 bases). Per germline, CDR1 SGHNT and CDR2 YYREEE (reference sequence). The CDR3 has 14 amino acids. V lost 2 bases and J 5 bases, leaving 10 bases between the germline ends. Filled out from reference TRBV5-4 and TRBJ2-2, the complete variable domain reads ETGVTQSPTHLIKTRGQQVTLRCSSQSGHNTVSWYQQALGQGPQFIFQYYREEENGRGNFPPRFSGLQFPNYSSELNVNALELDDSALYLCASSFVGRTGELFFGEGSRLTVL.

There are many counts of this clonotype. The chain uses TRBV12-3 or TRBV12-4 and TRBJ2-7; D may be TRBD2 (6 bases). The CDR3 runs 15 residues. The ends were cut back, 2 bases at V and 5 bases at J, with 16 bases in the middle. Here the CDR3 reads CASSLIRASANEQYF. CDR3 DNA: TGTGCCAGCAGTTTAATTCGGGCTAGCGCCAACGAGCAGTACTTC.

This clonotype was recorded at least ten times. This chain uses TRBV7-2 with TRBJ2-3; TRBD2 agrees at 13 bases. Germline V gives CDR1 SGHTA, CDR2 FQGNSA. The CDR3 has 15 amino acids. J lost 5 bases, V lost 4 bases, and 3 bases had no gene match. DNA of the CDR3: TGTGCCAGCAGCTCCAGGACTAGCGGGGGAGATACGCAGTATTTT. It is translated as CASSSRTSGGDTQYF.

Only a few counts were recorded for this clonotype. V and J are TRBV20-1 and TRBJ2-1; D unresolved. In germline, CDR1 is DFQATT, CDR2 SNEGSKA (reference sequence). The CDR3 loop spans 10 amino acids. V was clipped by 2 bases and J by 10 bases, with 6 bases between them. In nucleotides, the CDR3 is TGCAGTGCTAGATTAGGAGAGCAGTTCTTC. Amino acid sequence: CSARLGEQFF.

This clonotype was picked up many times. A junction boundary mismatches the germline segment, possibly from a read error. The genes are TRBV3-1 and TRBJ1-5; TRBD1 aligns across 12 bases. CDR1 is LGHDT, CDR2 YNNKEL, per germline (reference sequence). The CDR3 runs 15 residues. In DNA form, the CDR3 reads TGTGCCAGCAGCCCCGGGACAGGGGGCAACCAGCCCCAGCATTTT. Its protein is CASSPGTGGNQPQHF. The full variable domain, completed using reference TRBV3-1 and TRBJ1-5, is DTAVSQTPKYLVTQMGNDKSIKCEQNLGHDTMYWYKQDSKKFLKIMFSYNNKELIINETVPNRFSPKSPDKAHLNLHINSLELGDSAVYFCASSPGTGGNQPQHFGDGTRLSIL.

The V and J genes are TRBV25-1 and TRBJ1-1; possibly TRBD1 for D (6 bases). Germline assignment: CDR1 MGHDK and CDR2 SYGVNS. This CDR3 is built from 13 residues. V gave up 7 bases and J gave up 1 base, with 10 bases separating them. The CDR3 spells CASNRERNTEAFF. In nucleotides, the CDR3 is TGTGCCAGCAACAGGGAGAGGAACACTGAAGCTTTCTTT.

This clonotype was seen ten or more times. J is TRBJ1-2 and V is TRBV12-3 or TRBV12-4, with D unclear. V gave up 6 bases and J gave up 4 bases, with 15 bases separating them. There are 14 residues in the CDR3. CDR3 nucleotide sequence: TGTGCCAGCAGCCCTTCCCGGAGCACCTATGGCTACACCTTC. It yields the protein CASSPSRSTYGYTF.

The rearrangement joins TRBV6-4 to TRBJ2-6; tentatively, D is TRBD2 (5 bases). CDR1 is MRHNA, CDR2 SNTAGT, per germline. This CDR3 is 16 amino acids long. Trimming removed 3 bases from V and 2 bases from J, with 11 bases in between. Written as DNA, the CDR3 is TGTGCCAGCAGTGAAGTCGGAGGAGCTGGGGCCAACGTCCTGACTTTC. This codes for CASSEVGGAGANVLTF.

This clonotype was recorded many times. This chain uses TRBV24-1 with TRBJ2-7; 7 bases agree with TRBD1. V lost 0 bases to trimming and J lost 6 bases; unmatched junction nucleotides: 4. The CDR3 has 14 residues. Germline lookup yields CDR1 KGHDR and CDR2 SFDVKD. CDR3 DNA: TGTGCCACCAGTGATTTGTTCCAGGGGGTCGAGCAGTACTTC. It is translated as CATSDLFQGVEQYF.

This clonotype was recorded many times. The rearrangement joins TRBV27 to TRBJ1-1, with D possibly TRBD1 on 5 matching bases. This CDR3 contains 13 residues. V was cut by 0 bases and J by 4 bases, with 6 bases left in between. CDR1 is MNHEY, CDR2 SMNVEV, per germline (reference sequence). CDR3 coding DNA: TGTGCCAGCAGTTTATCCAGGGCCACTGAAGCTTTCTTT. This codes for CASSLSRATEAFF.

CDR3 sequence: CASSSPQGGGYTF. The CDR3, as DNA: TGTGCCAGCAGTTCACCCCAGGGAGGAGGCTACACCTTC. The V call is TRBV27, the J call TRBJ1-2, with a weak D call TRBD1 (5 bases). The CDR3 covers 13 residues. Deletions cut 4 bases from V and 8 bases from J, with 14 bases between. CDR1 is MNHEY, CDR2 SMNVEV, per germline (reference sequence).

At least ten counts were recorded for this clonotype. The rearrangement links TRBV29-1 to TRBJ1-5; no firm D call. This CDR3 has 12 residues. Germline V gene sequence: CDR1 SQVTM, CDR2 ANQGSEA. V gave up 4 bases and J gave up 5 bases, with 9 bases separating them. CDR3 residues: CSVGVNHQPQHF. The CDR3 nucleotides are TGCAGCGTTGGGGTTAACCATCAGCCCCAGCATTTT.

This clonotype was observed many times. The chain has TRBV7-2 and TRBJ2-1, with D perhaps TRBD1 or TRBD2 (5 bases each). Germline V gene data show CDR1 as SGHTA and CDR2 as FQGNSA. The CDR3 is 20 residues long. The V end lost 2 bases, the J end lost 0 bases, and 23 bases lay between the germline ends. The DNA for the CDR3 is TGTGCCAGCAGCTTACGGTGGGCAGATCCTTGGGGGAGCTCCTACAATGAGCAGTTCTTC. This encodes CASSLRWADPWGSSYNEQFF.

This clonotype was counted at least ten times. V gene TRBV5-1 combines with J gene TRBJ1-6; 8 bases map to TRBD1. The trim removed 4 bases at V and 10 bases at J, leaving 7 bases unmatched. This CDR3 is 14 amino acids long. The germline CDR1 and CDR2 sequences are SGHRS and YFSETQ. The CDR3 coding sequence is TGCGCCAGCAGCCTGGGGACAGGTATATCACCCCTCCACTTT. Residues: CASSLGTGISPLHF.

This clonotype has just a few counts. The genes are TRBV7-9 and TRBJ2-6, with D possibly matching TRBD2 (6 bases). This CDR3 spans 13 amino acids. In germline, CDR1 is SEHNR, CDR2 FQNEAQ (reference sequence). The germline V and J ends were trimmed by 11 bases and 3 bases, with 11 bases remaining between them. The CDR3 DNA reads TGTGCCGGGGGGATAAGTGGGGCCAACGTCCTGACTTTC. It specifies CAGGISGANVLTF.